The sequence of this TCR beta chain was determined in a study of blood T cell repertoires in COVID-19. Study context: Sources were T cells, B-cell-depleted T cells, or PBMCs; the material itself was cDNA or gDNA.

Germline V CDR1 and CDR2: KGHSH, LQKENI. The CDR3 is 13 residues long. With 4 bases removed from V and 1 base from J, the gap between germline ends came to 7 bases. In the source study's methods: Amplification from reference gene primers served as the basis for estimated nucleated cell counts. The table came from immunoSEQ multiplex PCR; TCRdb's copy has only in-frame clones and leaves some out. V and J calls and clone size are those listed in that table; D and trimming were worked out from the DNA. Of approximately 120,000 clones in the sample, less than 85% are singletons; the top ten hold approximately 18%.

The source of this sequence is a woman in her fifties or sixties with acute or convalescent COVID-19. V is TRBV18 and J is TRBJ1-1, with D possibly matching TRBD1 (5 bases). The sequencing sample was made of peripheral blood. Written as DNA, the CDR3 is TGTGCCAGCTCACAAGGACAGAACACTGAAGCTTTCTTT. It specifies CASSQGQNTEAFF.